There are many counts of the clone carrying this T cell receptor beta chain. The data originate from a study of T cell repertoires in cytomegalovirus infection. TCRdb independently ran MiXCR on the reads; one entry per CDR3 protein. The sample has over 250,000 distinct CDR3 sequences; around 25% are singletons. Trimming took 0 bases from V and 1 from J; bases not matched to a gene: 2. Germline V gives CDR1 LNHNV, CDR2 YYDKDF (reference sequence). This CDR3 is 15 amino acids long. This sequence was found in a human donor in good health (CMV status not recorded). Some clones in this sample may be carry-over from other donors' samples. Specimen: PBMCs. The chain combines TRBV15 with TRBJ2-5; 7 nucleotides line up with TRBD1. CDR3 nucleotide sequence: TGTGCCACCAGCAGAGACGCAGGGGGCCAAGAGACCCAGTACTTC. Translating gives CATSRDAGGQETQYF.